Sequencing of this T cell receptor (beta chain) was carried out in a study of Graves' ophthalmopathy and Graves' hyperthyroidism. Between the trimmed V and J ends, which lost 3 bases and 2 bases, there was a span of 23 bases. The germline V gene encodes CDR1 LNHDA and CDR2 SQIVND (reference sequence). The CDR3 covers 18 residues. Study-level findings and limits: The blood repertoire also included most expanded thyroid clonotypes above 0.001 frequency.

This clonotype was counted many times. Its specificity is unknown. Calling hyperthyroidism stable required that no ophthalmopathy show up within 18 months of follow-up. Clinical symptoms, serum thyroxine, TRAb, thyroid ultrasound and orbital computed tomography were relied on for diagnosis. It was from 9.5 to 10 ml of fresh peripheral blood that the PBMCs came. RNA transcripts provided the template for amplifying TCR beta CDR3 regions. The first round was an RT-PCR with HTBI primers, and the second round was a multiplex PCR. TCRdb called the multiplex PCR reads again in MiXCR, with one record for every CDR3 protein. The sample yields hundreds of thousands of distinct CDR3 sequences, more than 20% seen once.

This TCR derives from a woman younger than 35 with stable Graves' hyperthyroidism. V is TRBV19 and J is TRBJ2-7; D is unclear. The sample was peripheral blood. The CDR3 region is CASSILVGDFLNPYEQYF. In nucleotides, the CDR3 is TGTGCCAGTAGTATTTTAGTTGGAGACTTCTTAAATCCCTACGAGCAGTACTTC.